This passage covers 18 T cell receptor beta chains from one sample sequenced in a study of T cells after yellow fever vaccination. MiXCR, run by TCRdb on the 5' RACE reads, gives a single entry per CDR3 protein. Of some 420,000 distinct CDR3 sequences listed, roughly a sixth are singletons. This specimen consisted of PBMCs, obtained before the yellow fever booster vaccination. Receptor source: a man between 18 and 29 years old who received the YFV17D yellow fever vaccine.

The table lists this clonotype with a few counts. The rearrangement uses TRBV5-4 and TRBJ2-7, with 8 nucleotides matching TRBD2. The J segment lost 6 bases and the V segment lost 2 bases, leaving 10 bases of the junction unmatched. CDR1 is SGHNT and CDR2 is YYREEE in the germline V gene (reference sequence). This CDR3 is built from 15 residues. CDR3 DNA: TGTGCCAGCAGCTTACATCCCGGGACTAGAGGCGAGCAGTACGTC. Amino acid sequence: CASSLHPGTRGEQYV.

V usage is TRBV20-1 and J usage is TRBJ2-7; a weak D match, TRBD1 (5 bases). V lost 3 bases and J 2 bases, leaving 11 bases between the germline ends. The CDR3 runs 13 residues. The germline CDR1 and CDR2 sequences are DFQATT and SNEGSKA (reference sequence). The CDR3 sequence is CSASRQGAYEQYF. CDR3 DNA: TGCAGTGCTAGTCGGCAGGGTGCCTACGAGCAGTACTTC.

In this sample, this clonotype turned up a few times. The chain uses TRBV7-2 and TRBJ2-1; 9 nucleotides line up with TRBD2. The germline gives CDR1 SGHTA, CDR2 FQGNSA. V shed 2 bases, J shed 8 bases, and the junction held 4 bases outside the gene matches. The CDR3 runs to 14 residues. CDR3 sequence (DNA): TGTGCCAGCAGCTTACAGGAGCGGGGGGATGAGCAGTTCTTC. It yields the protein CASSLQERGDEQFF.

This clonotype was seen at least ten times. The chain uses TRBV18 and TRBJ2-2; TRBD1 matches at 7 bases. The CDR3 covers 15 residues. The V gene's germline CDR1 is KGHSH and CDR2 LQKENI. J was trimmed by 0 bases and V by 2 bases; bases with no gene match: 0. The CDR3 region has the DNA TGTGCCAGCTCACCAGACAGGGCGAACACCGGGGAGCTGTTTTTT. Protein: CASSPDRANTGELFF.

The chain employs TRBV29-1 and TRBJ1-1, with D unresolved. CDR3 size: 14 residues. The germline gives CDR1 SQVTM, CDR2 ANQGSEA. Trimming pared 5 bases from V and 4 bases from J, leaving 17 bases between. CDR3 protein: CSVSNGLIATEAFF. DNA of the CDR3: TGCAGCGTTTCCAATGGACTGATAGCCACTGAAGCTTTCTTT. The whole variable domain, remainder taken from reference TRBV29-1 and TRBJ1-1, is SAVISQKPSRDICQRGTSLTIQCQVDSQVTMMFWYRQQPGQSLTLIATANQGSEATYESGFVIDKFPISRPNLTFSTLTVSNMSPEDSSIYLCSVSNGLIATEAFFGQGTRLTVV.

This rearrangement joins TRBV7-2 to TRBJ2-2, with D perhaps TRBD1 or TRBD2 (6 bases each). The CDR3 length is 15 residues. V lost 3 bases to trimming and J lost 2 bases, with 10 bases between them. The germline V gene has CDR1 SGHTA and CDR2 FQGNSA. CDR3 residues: CASSLMGGNTGELFF. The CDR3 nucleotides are TGTGCCAGCAGCTTGATGGGGGGCAACACCGGGGAGCTGTTTTTT.

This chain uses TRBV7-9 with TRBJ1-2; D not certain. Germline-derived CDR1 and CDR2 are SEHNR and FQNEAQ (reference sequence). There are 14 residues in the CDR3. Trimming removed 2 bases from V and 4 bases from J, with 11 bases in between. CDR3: CASSLIGQSYGYTF. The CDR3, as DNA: TGTGCCAGCAGCTTAATCGGGCAGTCCTATGGCTACACCTTC.

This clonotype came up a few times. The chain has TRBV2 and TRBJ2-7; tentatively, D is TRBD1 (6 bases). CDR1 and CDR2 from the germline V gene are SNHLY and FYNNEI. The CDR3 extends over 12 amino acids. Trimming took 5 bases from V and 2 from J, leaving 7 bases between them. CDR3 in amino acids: CASSRQAYEQYV. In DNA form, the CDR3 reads TGTGCCAGCAGTCGACAGGCCTACGAGCAGTACGTC.

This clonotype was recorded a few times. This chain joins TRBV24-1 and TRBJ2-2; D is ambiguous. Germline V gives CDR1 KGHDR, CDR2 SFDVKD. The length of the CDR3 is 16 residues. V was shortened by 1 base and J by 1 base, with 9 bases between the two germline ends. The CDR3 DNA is TGTGCCACCAGTGATTTAGTTAGTGGGAACACCGGGGAGCTGTTTTTT. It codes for CATSDLVSGNTGELFF.

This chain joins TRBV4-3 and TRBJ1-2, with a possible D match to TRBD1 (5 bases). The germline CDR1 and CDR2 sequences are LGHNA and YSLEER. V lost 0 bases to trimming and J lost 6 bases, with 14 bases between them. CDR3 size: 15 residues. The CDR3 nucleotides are TGCGCCAGCAGCCAAGAGGTCGGCAGGGCTAATGGCTACACCTTC. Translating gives CASSQEVGRANGYTF.

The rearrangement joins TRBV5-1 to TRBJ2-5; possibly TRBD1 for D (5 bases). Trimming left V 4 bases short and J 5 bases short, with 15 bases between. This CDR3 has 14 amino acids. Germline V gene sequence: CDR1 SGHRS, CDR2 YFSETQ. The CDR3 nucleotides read TGCGCCAGCAGCCCGGAAAGGGGCGACGAGACCCAGTACTTC. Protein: CASSPERGDETQYF.

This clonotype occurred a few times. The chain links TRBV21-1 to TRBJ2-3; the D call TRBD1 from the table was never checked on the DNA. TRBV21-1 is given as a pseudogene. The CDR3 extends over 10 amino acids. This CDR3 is CASEGGTQYF. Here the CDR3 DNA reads TGTGCCAGCGAGGGGGGTACGCAGTATTTT.

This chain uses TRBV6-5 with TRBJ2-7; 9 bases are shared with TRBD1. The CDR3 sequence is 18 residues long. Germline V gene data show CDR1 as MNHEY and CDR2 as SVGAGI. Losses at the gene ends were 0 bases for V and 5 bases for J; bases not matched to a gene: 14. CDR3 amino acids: CASSYSSWSGQGTHEQYF. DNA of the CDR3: TGTGCCAGCAGTTACTCTTCCTGGTCGGGACAGGGTACACACGAGCAGTACTTC.

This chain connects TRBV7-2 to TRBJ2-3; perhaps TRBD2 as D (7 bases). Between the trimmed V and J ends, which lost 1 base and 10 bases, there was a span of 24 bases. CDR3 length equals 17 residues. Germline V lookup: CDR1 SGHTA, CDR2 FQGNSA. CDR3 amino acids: CASSLVGGALAGAAQYF. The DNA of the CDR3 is TGTGCCAGCAGCTTAGTGGGGGGGGCCTTGGCTGGGGCTGCGCAGTATTTT.

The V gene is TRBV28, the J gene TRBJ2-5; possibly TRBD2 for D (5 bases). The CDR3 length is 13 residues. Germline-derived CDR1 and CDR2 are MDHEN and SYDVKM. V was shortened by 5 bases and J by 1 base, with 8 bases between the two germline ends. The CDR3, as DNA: TGTGCCAGCAGTACTAGTGCCCAAGAGACCCAGTACTTC. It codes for CASSTSAQETQYF.

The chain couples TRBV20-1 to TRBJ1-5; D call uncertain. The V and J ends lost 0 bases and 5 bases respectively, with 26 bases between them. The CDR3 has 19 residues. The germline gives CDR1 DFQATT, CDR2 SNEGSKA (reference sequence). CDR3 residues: CSAREPGMGRGIGDQPQHF. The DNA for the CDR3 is TGCAGTGCTAGAGAACCGGGGATGGGTCGGGGAATTGGCGATCAGCCCCAGCATTTT.

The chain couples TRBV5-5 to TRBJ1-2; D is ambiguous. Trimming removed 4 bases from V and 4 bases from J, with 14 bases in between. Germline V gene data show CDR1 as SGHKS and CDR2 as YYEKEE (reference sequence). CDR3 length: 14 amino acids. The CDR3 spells CASSLQDPIYGYTF. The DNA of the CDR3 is TGTGCCAGCAGCCTTCAGGATCCAATCTATGGCTACACCTTC.

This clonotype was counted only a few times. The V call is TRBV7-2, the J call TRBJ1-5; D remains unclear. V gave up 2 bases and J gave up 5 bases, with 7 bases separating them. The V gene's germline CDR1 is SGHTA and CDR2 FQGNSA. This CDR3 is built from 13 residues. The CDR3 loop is CASSLSLYQPQHF. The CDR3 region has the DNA TGTGCCAGCAGCTTATCGCTCTATCAGCCCCAGCATTTT.